The sequence of this TCR beta chain was determined in a study of T cell responses to AZD1222 COVID-19 vaccine. Points from the study as a whole: Dominant at 160-218 and 743-854, vaccine-associated CD4 TCRs also spanned spike. Donors, mostly white British, included more females; clonal diversity was possibly underestimated.

Sequencing was performed with immunoSEQ multiplex PCR; in TCRdb, only in-frame clones are kept and a portion is missing. The data hold more than 85,000 clones, with 88% observed a single time. With regard to this clone: Antigen: not known.

Germline CDR1 reads SEHNR; CDR2 reads FQNEAQ (reference sequence). The length of the CDR3 is 12 residues. Trimming took 3 bases from V and 2 from J, leaving 5 bases between them. Here the sequenced sample was peripheral blood, taken on day 0 of AZD1222 vaccination. This TCR was recovered from an adult in good health. J is TRBJ2-7 and V is TRBV7-9; D remains ambiguous. The CDR3 reads CASSFGPYEQYF. The CDR3 bases are TGTGCCAGCAGCTTTGGACCCTACGAGCAGTACTTC.